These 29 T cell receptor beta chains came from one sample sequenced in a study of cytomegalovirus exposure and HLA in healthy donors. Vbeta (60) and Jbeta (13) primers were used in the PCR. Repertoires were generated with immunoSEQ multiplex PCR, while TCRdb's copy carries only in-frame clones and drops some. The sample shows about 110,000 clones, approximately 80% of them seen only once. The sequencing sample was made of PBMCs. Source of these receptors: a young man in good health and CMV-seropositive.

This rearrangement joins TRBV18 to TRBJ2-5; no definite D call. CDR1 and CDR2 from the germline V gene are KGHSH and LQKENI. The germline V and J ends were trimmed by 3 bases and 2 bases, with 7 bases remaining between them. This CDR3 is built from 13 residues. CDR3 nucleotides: TGTGCCAGCTCACCCTACGAACAAGAGACCCAGTACTTC. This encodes CASSPYEQETQYF. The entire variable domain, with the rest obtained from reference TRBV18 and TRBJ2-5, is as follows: NAGVMQNPRHLVRRRGQEARLRCSPMKGHSHVYWYRQLPEEGLKFMVYLQKENIIDESGMPKERFSAEFPKEGPSILRIQQVVRGDSAAYFCASSPYEQETQYFGPGTRLLVL.

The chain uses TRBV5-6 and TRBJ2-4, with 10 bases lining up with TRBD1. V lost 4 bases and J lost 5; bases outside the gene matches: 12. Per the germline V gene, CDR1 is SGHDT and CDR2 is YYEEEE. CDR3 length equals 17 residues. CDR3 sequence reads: CASSPQTGGAPENIQYF. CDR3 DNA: TGTGCCAGCAGCCCTCAGACAGGGGGCGCTCCCGAAAACATTCAGTACTTC.

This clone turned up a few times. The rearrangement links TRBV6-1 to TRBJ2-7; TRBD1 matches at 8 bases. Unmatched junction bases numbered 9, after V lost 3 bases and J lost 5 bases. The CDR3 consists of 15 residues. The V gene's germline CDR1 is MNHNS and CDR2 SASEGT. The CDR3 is CASSESRTGLDEQYF. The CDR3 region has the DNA TGTGCCAGCAGTGAGTCCAGGACAGGGTTAGACGAGCAGTACTTC.

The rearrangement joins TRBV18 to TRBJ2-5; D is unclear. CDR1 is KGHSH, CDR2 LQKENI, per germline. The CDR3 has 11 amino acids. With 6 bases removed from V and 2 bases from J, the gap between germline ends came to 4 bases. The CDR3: CASSVQETQYF. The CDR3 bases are TGTGCCAGCTCCGTTCAAGAGACCCAGTACTTC.

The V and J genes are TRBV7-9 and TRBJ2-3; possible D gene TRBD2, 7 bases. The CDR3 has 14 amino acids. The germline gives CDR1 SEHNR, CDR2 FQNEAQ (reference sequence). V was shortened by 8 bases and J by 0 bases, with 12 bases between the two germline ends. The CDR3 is CASEGGISTDTQYF. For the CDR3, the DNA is TGTGCCAGCGAGGGGGGGATAAGCACAGATACGCAGTATTTT. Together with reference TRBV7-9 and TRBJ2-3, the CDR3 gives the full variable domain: DTGVSQNPRHKITKRGQNVTFRCDPISEHNRLYWYRQTLGQGPEFLTYFQNEAQLEKSRLLSDRFSAERPKGSFSTLEIQRTEQGDSAMYLCASEGGISTDTQYFGPGTRLTVL.

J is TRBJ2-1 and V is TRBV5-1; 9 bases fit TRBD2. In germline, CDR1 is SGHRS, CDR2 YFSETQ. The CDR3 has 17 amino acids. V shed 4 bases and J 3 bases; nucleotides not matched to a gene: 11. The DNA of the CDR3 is TGCGCCAGCAGCCCCGGGGGAGCGGGGGGCCTCTACAATGAGCAGTTCTTC. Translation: CASSPGGAGGLYNEQFF.

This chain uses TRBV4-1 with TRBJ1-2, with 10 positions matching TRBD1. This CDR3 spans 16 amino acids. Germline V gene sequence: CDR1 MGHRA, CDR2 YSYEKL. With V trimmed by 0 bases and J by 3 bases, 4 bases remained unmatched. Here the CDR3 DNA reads TGCGCCAGCAGCCAAGAACAGGGACAGGGGTACTATGGCTACACCTTC. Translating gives CASSQEQGQGYYGYTF.

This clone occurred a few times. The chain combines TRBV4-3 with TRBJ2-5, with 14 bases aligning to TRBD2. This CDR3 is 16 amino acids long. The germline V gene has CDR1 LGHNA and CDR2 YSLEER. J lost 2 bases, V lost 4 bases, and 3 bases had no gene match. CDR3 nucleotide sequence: TGCGCCAGCAGCCGGGGACTAGCGGGGGATCAAGAGACCCAGTACTTC. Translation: CASSRGLAGDQETQYF.

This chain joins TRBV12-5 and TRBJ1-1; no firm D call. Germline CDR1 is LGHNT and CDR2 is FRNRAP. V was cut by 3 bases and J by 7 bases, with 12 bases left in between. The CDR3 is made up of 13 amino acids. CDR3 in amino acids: CASGFPSRFEAFF. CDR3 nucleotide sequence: TGTGCTAGTGGTTTCCCCTCACGGTTTGAAGCTTTCTTT.

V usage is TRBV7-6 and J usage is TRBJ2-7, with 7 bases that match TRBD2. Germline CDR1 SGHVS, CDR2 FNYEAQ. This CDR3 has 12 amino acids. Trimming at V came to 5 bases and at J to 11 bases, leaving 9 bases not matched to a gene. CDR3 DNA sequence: TGTGCCAGCAGCCCCGGGGAGGGTTGGAAGTACTTC. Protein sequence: CASSPGEGWKYF.

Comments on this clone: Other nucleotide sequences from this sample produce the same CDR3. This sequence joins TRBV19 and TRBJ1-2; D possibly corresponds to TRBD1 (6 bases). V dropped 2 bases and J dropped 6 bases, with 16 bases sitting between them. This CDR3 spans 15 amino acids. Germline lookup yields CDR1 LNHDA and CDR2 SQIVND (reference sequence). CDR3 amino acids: CASSILVRGADGYTF. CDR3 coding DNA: TGTGCCAGTAGTATATTAGTTCGGGGGGCGGATGGCTACACCTTC.

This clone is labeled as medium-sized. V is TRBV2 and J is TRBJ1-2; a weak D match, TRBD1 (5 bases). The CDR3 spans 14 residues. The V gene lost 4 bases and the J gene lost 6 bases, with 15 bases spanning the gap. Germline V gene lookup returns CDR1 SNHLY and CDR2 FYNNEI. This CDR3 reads CASSVGGRIDGYTF. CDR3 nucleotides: TGTGCCAGCAGTGTGGGGGGGAGAATCGATGGCTACACCTTC.

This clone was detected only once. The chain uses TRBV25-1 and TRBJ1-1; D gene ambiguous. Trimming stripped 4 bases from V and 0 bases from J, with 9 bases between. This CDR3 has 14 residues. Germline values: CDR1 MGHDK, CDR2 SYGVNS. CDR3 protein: CASSAGSMNTEAFF. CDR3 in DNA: TGTGCCAGCAGTGCGGGGAGTATGAACACTGAAGCTTTCTTT.

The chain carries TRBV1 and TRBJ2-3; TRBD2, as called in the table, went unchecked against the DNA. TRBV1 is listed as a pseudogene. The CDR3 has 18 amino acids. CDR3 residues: CTSSQDCRVRGAGHTQYF. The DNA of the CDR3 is TGCACCAGCAGCCAAGATTGCCGTGTGCGGGGGGCAGGGCACACGCAGTATTTT.

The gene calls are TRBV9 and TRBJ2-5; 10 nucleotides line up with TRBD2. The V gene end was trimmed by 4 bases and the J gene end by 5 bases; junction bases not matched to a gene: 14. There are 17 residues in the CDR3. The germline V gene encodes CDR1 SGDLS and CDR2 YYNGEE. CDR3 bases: TGTGCCAGCAGCCTACTCCCAGCGGGGGGGCGGGAGGAGACCCAGTACTTC. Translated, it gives CASSLLPAGGREETQYF. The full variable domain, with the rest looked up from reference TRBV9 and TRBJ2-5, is DSGVTQTPKHLITATGQRVTLRCSPRSGDLSVYWYQQSLDQGLQFLIQYYNGEERAKGNILERFSAQQFPDLHSELNLSSLELGDSALYFCASSLLPAGGREETQYFGPGTRLLVL.

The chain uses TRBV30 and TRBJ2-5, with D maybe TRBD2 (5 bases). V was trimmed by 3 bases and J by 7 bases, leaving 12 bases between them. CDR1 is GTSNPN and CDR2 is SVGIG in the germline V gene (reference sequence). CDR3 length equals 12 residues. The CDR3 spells CAWRWIGGTQYF. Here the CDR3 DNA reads TGTGCCTGGAGGTGGATAGGAGGGACCCAGTACTTC.

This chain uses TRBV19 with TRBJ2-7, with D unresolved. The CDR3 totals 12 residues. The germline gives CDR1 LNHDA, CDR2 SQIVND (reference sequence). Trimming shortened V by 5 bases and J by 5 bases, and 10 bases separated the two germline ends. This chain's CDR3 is CASSYGLDEQYF. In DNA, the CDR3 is TGTGCCAGTAGTTACGGTCTCGACGAGCAGTACTTC. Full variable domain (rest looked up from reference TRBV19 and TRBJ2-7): DGGITQSPKYLFRKEGQNVTLSCEQNLNHDAMYWYRQDPGQGLRLIYYSQIVNDFQKGDIAEGYSVSREKKESFPLTVTSAQKNPTAFYLCASSYGLDEQYFGPGTRLTVT.

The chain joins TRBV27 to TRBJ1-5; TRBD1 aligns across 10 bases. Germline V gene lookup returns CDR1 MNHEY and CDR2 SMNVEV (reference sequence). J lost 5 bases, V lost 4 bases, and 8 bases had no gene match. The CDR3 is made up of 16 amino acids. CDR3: CASSSRGQGIYQPQHF. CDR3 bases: TGTGCCAGCAGTTCCCGGGGACAGGGGATCTATCAGCCCCAGCATTTT.

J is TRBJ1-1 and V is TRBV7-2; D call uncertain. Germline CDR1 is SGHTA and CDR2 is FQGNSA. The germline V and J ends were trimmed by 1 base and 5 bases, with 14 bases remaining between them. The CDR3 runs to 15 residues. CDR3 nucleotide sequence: TGTGCCAGCAGCTTAGGTGGCGAGAGAGGGACTGAAGCTTTCTTT. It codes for CASSLGGERGTEAFF. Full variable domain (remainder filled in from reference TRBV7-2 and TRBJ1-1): GAGVSQSPSNKVTEKGKDVELRCDPISGHTALYWYRQSLGQGLEFLIYFQGNSAPDKSGLPSDRFSAERTGGSVSTLTIQRTQQEDSAVYLCASSLGGERGTEAFFGQGTRLTVV.

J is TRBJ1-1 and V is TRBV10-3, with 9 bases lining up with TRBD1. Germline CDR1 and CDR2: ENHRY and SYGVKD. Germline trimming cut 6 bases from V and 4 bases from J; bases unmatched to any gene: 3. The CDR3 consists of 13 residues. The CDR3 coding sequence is TGTGCCATCAGACAGGGGGCAAGCACTGAAGCTTTCTTT. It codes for CAIRQGASTEAFF.

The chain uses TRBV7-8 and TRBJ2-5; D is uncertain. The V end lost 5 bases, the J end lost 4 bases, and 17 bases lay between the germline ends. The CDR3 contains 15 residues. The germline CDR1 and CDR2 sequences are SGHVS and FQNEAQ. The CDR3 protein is CASSPSRLRRETQYF. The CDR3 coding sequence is TGTGCCAGCAGCCCATCGCGACTTAGAAGAGAGACCCAGTACTTC.

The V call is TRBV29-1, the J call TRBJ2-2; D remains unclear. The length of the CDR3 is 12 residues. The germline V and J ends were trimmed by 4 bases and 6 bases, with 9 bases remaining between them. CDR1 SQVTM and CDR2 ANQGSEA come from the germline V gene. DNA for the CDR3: TGCAGCGTTGTAACCCCGGCCGGGGAGCTGTTTTTT. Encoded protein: CSVVTPAGELFF.

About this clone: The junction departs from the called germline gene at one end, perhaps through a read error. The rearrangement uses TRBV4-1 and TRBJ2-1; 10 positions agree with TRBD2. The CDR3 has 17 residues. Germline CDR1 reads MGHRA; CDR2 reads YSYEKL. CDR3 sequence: CASSLSLEAGGRNEQLF. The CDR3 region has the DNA TGCGCCAGCAGCCTCTCCCTTGAAGCGGGGGGGCGCAATGAGCAGCTCTTC.

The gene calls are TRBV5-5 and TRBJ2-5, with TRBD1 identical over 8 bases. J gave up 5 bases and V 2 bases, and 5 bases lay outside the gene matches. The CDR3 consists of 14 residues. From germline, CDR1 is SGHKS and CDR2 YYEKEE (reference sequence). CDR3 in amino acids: CASSLGDRLETQYF. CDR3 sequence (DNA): TGTGCCAGCAGCTTAGGGGACAGGCTGGAGACCCAGTACTTC.

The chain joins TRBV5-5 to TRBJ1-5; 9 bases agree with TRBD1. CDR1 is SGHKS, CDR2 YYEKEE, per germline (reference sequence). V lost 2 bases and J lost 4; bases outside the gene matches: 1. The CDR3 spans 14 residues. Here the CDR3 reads CASSFDRGNQPQHF. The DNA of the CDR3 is TGTGCCAGCAGCTTCGACAGGGGGAATCAGCCCCAGCATTTT.

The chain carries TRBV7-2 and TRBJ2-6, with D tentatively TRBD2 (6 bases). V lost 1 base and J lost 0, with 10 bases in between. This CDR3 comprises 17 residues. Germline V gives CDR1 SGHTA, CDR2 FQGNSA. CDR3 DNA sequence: TGTGCCAGCAGCTTAGGGGGGGACCCCTCTGGGGCCAACGTCCTGACTTTC. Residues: CASSLGGDPSGANVLTF. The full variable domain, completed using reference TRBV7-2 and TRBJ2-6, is GAGVSQSPSNKVTEKGKDVELRCDPISGHTALYWYRQSLGQGLEFLIYFQGNSAPDKSGLPSDRFSAERTGGSVSTLTIQRTQQEDSAVYLCASSLGGDPSGANVLTFGAGSRLTVL.

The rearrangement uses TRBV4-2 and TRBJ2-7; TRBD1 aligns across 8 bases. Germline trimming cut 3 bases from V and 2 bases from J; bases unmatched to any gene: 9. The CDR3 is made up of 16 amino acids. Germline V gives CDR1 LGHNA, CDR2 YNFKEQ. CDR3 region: CASSQGTGRNPYEQYF. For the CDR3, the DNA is TGTGCCAGCAGCCAGGGGACAGGTAGGAACCCCTACGAGCAGTACTTC.

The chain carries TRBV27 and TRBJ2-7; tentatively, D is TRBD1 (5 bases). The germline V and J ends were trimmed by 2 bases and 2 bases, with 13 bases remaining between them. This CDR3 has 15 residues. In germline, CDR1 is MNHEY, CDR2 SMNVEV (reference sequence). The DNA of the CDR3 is TGTGCCAGCAGTTTAACTGACAGCCGACCCTACGAGCAGTACTTC. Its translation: CASSLTDSRPYEQYF.

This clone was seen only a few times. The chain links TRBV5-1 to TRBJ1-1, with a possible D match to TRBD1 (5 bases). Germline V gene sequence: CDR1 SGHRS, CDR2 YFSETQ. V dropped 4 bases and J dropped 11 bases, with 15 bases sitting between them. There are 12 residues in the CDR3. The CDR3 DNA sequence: TGCGCCAGCAGCCAAGAAGGGGCAGCGGCTTTCTTT. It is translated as CASSQEGAAAFF.